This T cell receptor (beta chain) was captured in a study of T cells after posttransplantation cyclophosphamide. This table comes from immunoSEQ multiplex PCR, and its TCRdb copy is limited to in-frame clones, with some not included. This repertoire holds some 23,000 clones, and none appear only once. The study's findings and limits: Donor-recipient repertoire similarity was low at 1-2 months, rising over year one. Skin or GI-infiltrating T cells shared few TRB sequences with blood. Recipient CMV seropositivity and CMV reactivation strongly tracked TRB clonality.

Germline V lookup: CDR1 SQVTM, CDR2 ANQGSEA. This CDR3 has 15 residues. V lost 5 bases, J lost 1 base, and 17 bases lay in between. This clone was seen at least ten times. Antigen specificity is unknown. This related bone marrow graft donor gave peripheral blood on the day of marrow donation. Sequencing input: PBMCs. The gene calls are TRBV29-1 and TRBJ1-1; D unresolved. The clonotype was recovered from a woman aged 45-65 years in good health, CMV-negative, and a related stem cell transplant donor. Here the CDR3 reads CSVCEVLVQNTEAFF. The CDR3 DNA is TGCAGCGTTTGCGAGGTCTTGGTACAGAACACTGAAGCTTTCTTT.